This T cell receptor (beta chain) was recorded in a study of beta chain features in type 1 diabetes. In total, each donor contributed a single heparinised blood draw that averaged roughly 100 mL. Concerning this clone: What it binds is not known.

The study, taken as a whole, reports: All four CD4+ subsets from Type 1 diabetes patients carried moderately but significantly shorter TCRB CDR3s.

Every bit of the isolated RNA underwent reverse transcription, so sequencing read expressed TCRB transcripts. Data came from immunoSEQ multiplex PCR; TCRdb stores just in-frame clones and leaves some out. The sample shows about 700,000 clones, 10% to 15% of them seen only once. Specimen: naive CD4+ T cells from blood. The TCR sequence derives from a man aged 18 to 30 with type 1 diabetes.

CDR3 coding DNA: TGTGCCTGGATAAAAAACAGGGGGTTTACCTATGGCTACACCTTC. Translating gives CAWIKNRGFTYGYTF. The chain employs TRBV30 and TRBJ1-2; 8 nucleotides align to TRBD1. Germline CDR1 is GTSNPN and CDR2 is SVGIG (reference sequence). The J segment lost 4 bases and the V segment lost 4 bases, leaving 11 bases of the junction unmatched. The length of the CDR3 is 15 residues.